These 18 T cell receptor beta chains originate from one sample sequenced in a study of T-cell memory formation after mild COVID-19. TCRdb processed the 5' RACE reads anew with MiXCR; each CDR3 protein has one entry. The sample includes around 370,000 distinct CDR3 sequences, around a fifth of them seen just once. The sample taken for sequencing was PBMCs or a T cell subset sorted from them (not recorded which). These receptors were obtained from an adult woman who had mild COVID-19 (a few samples of this study predate the infection). Cell type and time point are not known.

V usage is TRBV20-1 and J usage is TRBJ2-7; no definite D call. The CDR3 has 13 residues. Germline values: CDR1 DFQATT, CDR2 SNEGSKA (reference sequence). The V end was cut by 0 bases, the J end by 3 bases, with 9 bases between. Written as DNA, the CDR3 is TGCAGTGCTAGAGATCAGTCAGACTACGAGCAGTACTTC. Amino acid sequence: CSARDQSDYEQYF.

The V gene is TRBV9, the J gene TRBJ1-6, with D unresolved. Germline CDR1 is SGDLS and CDR2 is YYNGEE. With 2 bases removed from V and 8 bases from J, the gap between germline ends came to 11 bases. There are 14 residues in the CDR3. The CDR3 DNA sequence: TGTGCCAGCAGCGTCACGGATGAGTATTCACCCCTCCACTTT. It specifies CASSVTDEYSPLHF.

This clonotype was found a few times. The chain uses TRBV10-3 and TRBJ2-3, with 10 bases matching TRBD2. The CDR3 length is 16 residues. In germline, CDR1 is ENHRY, CDR2 SYGVKD. After removal of 2 bases from V and 5 bases from J, the junction contained 7 bases not matched to a gene. CDR3 nucleotides: TGTGCCATCAGTGAGGTCTTAGCGGGAGGCGGAGATACGCAGTATTTT. Protein product: CAISEVLAGGGDTQYF.

The rearrangement uses TRBV5-1 and TRBJ2-3, with 7 positions matching TRBD1. After removal of 4 bases from V and 5 bases from J, the junction contained 7 bases not matched to a gene. Germline CDR1 is SGHRS and CDR2 is YFSETQ. CDR3 length: 14 residues. The CDR3 DNA reads TGCGCCAGCAGCCCTGGGGACAGTGGAGATACGCAGTATTTT. Its protein product is CASSPGDSGDTQYF. Complete variable domain (other parts from reference TRBV5-1 and TRBJ2-3): KAGVTQTPRYLIKTRGQQVTLSCSPISGHRSVSWYQQTPGQGLQFLFEYFSETQRNKGNFPGRFSGRQFSNSRSEMNVSTLELGDSALYLCASSPGDSGDTQYFGPGTRLTVL.

The J gene is TRBJ2-1, the V gene TRBV24-1; D assignment may be TRBD1 or TRBD2 (5 bases each). The V end was cut by 9 bases, the J end by 7 bases, with 9 bases between. The CDR3 runs 11 residues. Germline V gene data show CDR1 as KGHDR and CDR2 as SFDVKD. For the CDR3, the DNA is TGTGCCACCCGATGGGGGAATGAGCAGTTCTTC. It translates to CATRWGNEQFF.

This clonotype showed up many times. The chain joins TRBV4-3 to TRBJ1-6; D uncertain. Germline-derived CDR1 and CDR2 are LGHNA and YSLEER. The CDR3 sequence is 16 residues long. Trimming shortened V by 0 bases and J by 7 bases, and 13 bases separated the two germline ends. CDR3 sequence reads: CASSQDRKLRNSPLHF. The CDR3 DNA is TGCGCCAGCAGCCAAGATCGCAAACTTCGGAATTCACCCCTCCACTTT.

The chain's CDR3 is CASSQSWAPGWEGTDTQYF. In nucleotides, the CDR3 is TGCGCCAGCAGCCAATCTTGGGCCCCAGGGTGGGAAGGCACAGATACGCAGTATTTT. The chain carries TRBV4-1 and TRBJ2-3; D is possibly TRBD1 (5 bases). The CDR3 sequence is 19 residues long. The germline gives CDR1 MGHRA, CDR2 YSYEKL. Trimming stripped 2 bases from V and 1 base from J, with 22 bases between.

The V gene is TRBV4-3, the J gene TRBJ2-5; 12 bases match TRBD2. The junction had 6 bases not matched to a gene; V was cut back by 0 bases and J by 4 bases. This CDR3 is 17 amino acids long. CDR1 and CDR2 from the germline V gene are LGHNA and YSLEER. This CDR3 is CASSQDVASGRGETQYF. Written as DNA, the CDR3 is TGCGCCAGCAGCCAAGATGTGGCTAGCGGGAGGGGAGAGACCCAGTACTTC.

The chain carries TRBV7-9 and TRBJ2-3; D might be TRBD1 or TRBD2, each matching 5 bases. CDR3 length equals 16 residues. CDR1 is SEHNR and CDR2 is FQNEAQ in the germline V gene (reference sequence). V shed 5 bases and J shed 1 base, with 16 bases lying between them. In DNA form, the CDR3 reads TGTGCCAGCAGCGCCGGCTGGCAGGGAGGCACAGATACGCAGTATTTT. The encoded protein is CASSAGWQGGTDTQYF.

This clonotype was counted a few times. This chain uses TRBV25-1 with TRBJ1-3; D remains ambiguous. The CDR3 consists of 14 residues. Trimming took 6 bases from V and 4 from J, leaving 13 bases between them. Germline CDR1 is MGHDK and CDR2 is SYGVNS. The CDR3 DNA reads TGTGCCAGCAGCCCGGGAGGAGGCGGAAACACCATATATTTT. This codes for CASSPGGGGNTIYF.

This clonotype was recorded a few times. The chain links TRBV6-1 to TRBJ2-7; D may be TRBD2 (5 bases). The V gene's germline CDR1 is MNHNS and CDR2 SASEGT. This CDR3 spans 16 amino acids. V was cut by 0 bases and J by 4 bases, with 16 bases left in between. The CDR3 region is CASSEAPRGLIYEQYF. Written as DNA, the CDR3 is TGTGCCAGCAGTGAAGCGCCAAGAGGGCTAATTTACGAGCAGTACTTC.

The gene calls are TRBV3-1 and TRBJ2-3; TRBD1 agrees at 8 bases. The length of the CDR3 is 19 residues. The V and J ends lost 0 bases and 2 bases, in that order; junction bases with no gene match: 13. Germline V gene lookup returns CDR1 LGHDT and CDR2 YNNKEL (reference sequence). In nucleotides, the CDR3 is TGTGCCAGCAGCCAAGATTACGCGTTTGGGACAGGTTCCACAGATACGCAGTATTTT. Its protein product is CASSQDYAFGTGSTDTQYF.

This clonotype was counted only a few times. CDR3 amino acids: CSARAGTGATGELFF. The CDR3 bases are TGCAGTGCTAGAGCCGGGACAGGGGCAACCGGGGAGCTGTTTTTT. The chain recombines TRBV20-1 with TRBJ2-2; TRBD1 agrees at 10 bases. The CDR3 sequence is 15 residues long. Germline V lookup: CDR1 DFQATT, CDR2 SNEGSKA (reference sequence). Trimming cost V 1 base and J 5 bases; bases outside gene matches: 4.

The chain has TRBV3-1 and TRBJ2-6, with D unresolved. CDR1 and CDR2 from the germline V gene are LGHDT and YNNKEL (reference sequence). This CDR3 region has 14 residues. The V end lost 1 base, the J end lost 2 bases, and 3 bases lay between the germline ends. The CDR3 DNA sequence: TGTGCCAGCAGCCAAGCTGCTGGGGCCAACGTCCTGACTTTC. This sequence encodes CASSQAAGANVLTF.

This clonotype turned up a few times. The rearrangement uses TRBV6-2 or TRBV6-3 and TRBJ2-7; 9 bases fit TRBD2. The length of the CDR3 is 15 residues. Trimming cost V 6 bases and J 3 bases; bases outside gene matches: 9. Germline CDR1 reads MNHEY; CDR2 reads SVGEGT. In DNA, the CDR3 is TGTGCCAGCAGCTCCCTGGTAGCGGGGGTCTACGAGCAGTACTTC. Its protein is CASSSLVAGVYEQYF.

This clonotype has a count of ten or more. This chain links TRBV7-2 with TRBJ2-7, with D perhaps TRBD2 (6 bases). This CDR3 region has 13 residues. Looked up from germline, CDR1 is SGHTA and CDR2 is FQGNSA. The V gene lost 1 base and the J gene lost 5 bases, with 9 bases spanning the gap. The CDR3 is CASSLGWRDEQYF. CDR3 sequence (DNA): TGTGCCAGCAGCTTAGGGTGGAGGGACGAGCAGTACTTC.

This clonotype was picked up a small number of times. The rearrangement uses TRBV20-1 and TRBJ1-2; weak D call: TRBD1 (6 bases). The length of the CDR3 is 13 residues. V dropped 2 bases and J dropped 4 bases, with 11 bases sitting between them. Germline V lookup: CDR1 DFQATT, CDR2 SNEGSKA (reference sequence). The CDR3 reads CSARPRGVYGYTF. CDR3 coding DNA: TGCAGTGCTAGACCAAGGGGGGTCTATGGCTACACCTTC.

The chain couples TRBV30 to TRBJ2-1; 7 bases match TRBD2. Germline CDR1 and CDR2: GTSNPN and SVGIG (reference sequence). After removal of 2 bases from V and 9 bases from J, the junction contained 13 bases not matched to a gene. The CDR3 spans 15 residues. The CDR3 sequence is CAWSRDYLQVGEQFF. The CDR3 DNA follows: TGTGCCTGGAGTCGGGACTACCTCCAGGTCGGTGAGCAGTTCTTC.